These 27 T cell receptor beta chains came from one sample sequenced in a study of T cell repertoires in aging, cancer and after chemotherapy. TRB rearrangements spanning V, D and J were amplified using mixed TRB-A/B primers. TCRdb analysed the multiplex PCR reads with MiXCR anew, one entry per CDR3 protein. The sample includes about 380 distinct CDR3 sequences, 20% to 30% seen only once; the top ten take around 62%. Peripheral blood genomic DNA, not sorted cells or RNA, was the template. Sequencing used blood. The receptors come from a human donor with a blood cancer.

This rearrangement joins TRBV10-3 to TRBJ2-3, with TRBD1 matching 11 bases. Trimming cost V 9 bases and J 3 bases; bases outside gene matches: 2. The CDR3 spans 13 residues. Germline V gene lookup returns CDR1 ENHRY and CDR2 SYGVKD. CDR3 coding DNA: TGTGCCATGGGACAGGGGGTTACAGATACGCAGTATTTT. Residues: CAMGQGVTDTQYF.

This clonotype ranks as medium-sized (0.01 to 0.1%). The chain has TRBV5-1 and TRBJ2-3; D may be TRBD1 or TRBD2 (5 bases each). V was trimmed by 5 bases and J by 7 bases, leaving 11 bases between them. CDR1 is SGHRS and CDR2 is YFSETQ in the germline V gene. The CDR3 loop spans 12 amino acids. CDR3 nucleotides: TGCGCCAGCAGTGGAGAGGGGAATACGCAGTATTTT. The encoded protein is CASSGEGNTQYF.

This clonotype was counted between two and nine times. J is TRBJ1-3 and V is TRBV28; D is ambiguous. CDR1 is MDHEN and CDR2 is SYDVKM in the germline V gene. The CDR3 is 18 amino acids. The germline V and J ends were trimmed by 5 bases and 2 bases, with 22 bases remaining between them. DNA of the CDR3: TGTGCCAGCAGTCATTCCGGATACGGCGGCGGCGCTGGAAACACCATATATTTT. It yields the protein CASSHSGYGGGAGNTIYF. Together with reference TRBV28 and TRBJ1-3, the CDR3 gives the full variable domain: DVKVTQSSRYLVKRTGEKVFLECVQDMDHENMFWYRQDPGLGLRLIYFSYDVKMKEKGDIPEGYSVSREKKERFSLILESASTNQTSMYLCASSHSGYGGGAGNTIYFGEGSWLTVV.

This clonotype is large within its sample. The genes are TRBV6-6 and TRBJ2-3; possibly TRBD1 for D (7 bases). Per the germline V gene, CDR1 is MNHNY and CDR2 is SVGAGI (reference sequence). The germline V and J ends were trimmed by 6 bases and 4 bases, with 26 bases remaining between them. This CDR3 spans 18 amino acids. The CDR3 region has the DNA TGTGCCAGCAGACCCCAGGGGGGACTGCCGACTATTGCAGATACGCAGTATTTT. Protein product: CASRPQGGLPTIADTQYF.

The rearrangement joins TRBV6-1 to TRBJ2-7; 11 bases are shared with TRBD2. This CDR3 contains 16 residues. Germline V gene sequence: CDR1 MNHNS, CDR2 SASEGT. The junction had 8 bases not matched to a gene; V was cut back by 0 bases and J by 7 bases. In DNA, the CDR3 is TGTGCCAGCAGTGAAGCAGGCAGGACTAGCGGGTCGGAGCAGTACTTC. Translated, it gives CASSEAGRTSGSEQYF.

By share, this clonotype counts as large. The J gene is TRBJ2-3, the V gene TRBV30; 12 bases match TRBD2. The junction had 4 bases not matched to a gene; V was cut back by 2 bases and J by 1 base. CDR1 GTSNPN and CDR2 SVGIG come from the germline V gene (reference sequence). This CDR3 spans 16 amino acids. The CDR3 sequence: CAWSPSGRARTDTQYF. CDR3 sequence (DNA): TGTGCCTGGAGTCCTAGCGGGAGGGCCCGCACAGATACGCAGTATTTT.

The chain has TRBV28 and TRBJ2-7; weak D call: TRBD2 (5 bases). V dropped 3 bases and J dropped 3 bases, with 12 bases sitting between them. The CDR3 has 14 residues. From germline, CDR1 is MDHEN and CDR2 SYDVKM. The CDR3 loop reads CASSLFPGNYEQYF. As DNA, the CDR3 is TGTGCCAGCAGTTTGTTTCCGGGGAACTACGAGCAGTACTTC.

This clonotype appeared a few times. The chain joins TRBV10-1 to TRBJ1-2; no reliable D call. The length of the CDR3 is 13 residues. The V gene lost 6 bases and the J gene lost 3 bases, with 11 bases spanning the gap. The germline CDR1 and CDR2 sequences are WNHNN and SYGVQD (reference sequence). The CDR3 is CASSPGRDYGYTF. In nucleotides, the CDR3 is TGCGCCAGCAGCCCCGGACGAGACTATGGCTACACCTTC.

This clonotype qualifies as large (0.1 to 1%). The gene calls are TRBV6-1 and TRBJ2-7; 9 bases agree with TRBD1. Germline lookup yields CDR1 MNHNS and CDR2 SASEGT. This CDR3 has 16 residues. After removal of 4 bases from V and 0 bases from J, the junction contained 7 bases not matched to a gene. In DNA, the CDR3 is TGTGCCAGCAGTGGGGGGACAGGGTTGGCCTCCTACGAGCAGTACTTC. Translation gives CASSGGTGLASYEQYF.

In its sample, this clonotype ranks as medium-sized (0.01 to 0.1%). The chain uses TRBV28 and TRBJ2-2, with 8 bases lining up with TRBD2. With V trimmed by 7 bases and J by 6 bases, 10 bases remained unmatched. CDR1 and CDR2 from the germline V gene are MDHEN and SYDVKM. There are 15 residues in the CDR3. DNA of the CDR3: TGTGCCAGCATTCTCGGGGGGGGGGCGCCCGGGGAGCTGTTTTTT. This translates into CASILGGGAPGELFF.

The chain recombines TRBV2 with TRBJ1-1, with a tentative D call TRBD1 (5 bases). Germline CDR1 is SNHLY and CDR2 is FYNNEI. Between the trimmed V and J ends, which lost 6 bases and 0 bases, there was a span of 11 bases. CDR3 length: 14 residues. The CDR3 spells CASRLGTVNTEAFF. DNA for the CDR3: TGTGCCAGCAGGCTCGGGACGGTGAACACTGAAGCTTTCTTT.

This clonotype has only a few counts. The chain couples TRBV25-1 to TRBJ2-1; D is ambiguous. The V end lost 2 bases, the J end lost 7 bases, and 6 bases lay between the germline ends. Germline V gene data show CDR1 as MGHDK and CDR2 as SYGVNS. The CDR3 has 12 amino acids. The chain's CDR3 is CASSELGNEQFF. The CDR3 DNA reads as TGTGCCAGCAGTGAACTTGGGAATGAGCAGTTCTTC.

By sample share, this clonotype is medium-sized. V gene TRBV7-9 combines with J gene TRBJ2-3; 8 bases fit TRBD1. The CDR3 runs 15 residues. V trimming: 7 bases; J trimming: 2 bases; junction bases outside the gene matches: 8. The germline CDR1 and CDR2 sequences are SEHNR and FQNEAQ (reference sequence). The CDR3 DNA reads as TGTGCCAGCATGAGCCGGGACAGGACCACAGATACGCAGTATTTT. This translates into CASMSRDRTTDTQYF.

In its sample, this clonotype is medium-sized. This chain joins TRBV20-1 and TRBJ2-7, with unresolved D. This CDR3 has 12 residues. Germline values: CDR1 DFQATT, CDR2 SNEGSKA (reference sequence). Between the trimmed V and J ends, which lost 0 bases and 6 bases, there was a span of 9 bases. The CDR3 reads CSARDSKGEQYF. CDR3 nucleotide sequence: TGCAGTGCTAGAGATTCGAAAGGCGAGCAGTACTTC.

This clonotype is large within its sample. The chain carries TRBV6-6 and TRBJ2-5, with no clear D. The CDR3 has 15 amino acids. V was clipped by 4 bases and J by 5 bases, with 17 bases between them. Looked up from germline, CDR1 is MNHNY and CDR2 is SVGAGI (reference sequence). The CDR3 region is CASSLWVGPEETQYF. The CDR3 nucleotides are TGTGCCAGCAGTTTGTGGGTAGGCCCGGAGGAGACCCAGTACTTC.

Judged by abundance, this clonotype is medium-sized. The V and J genes are TRBV28 and TRBJ1-3; TRBD1 aligns across 7 bases. Unmatched junction bases numbered 11, after V lost 2 bases and J lost 4 bases. The CDR3 sequence is 17 residues long. Per germline, CDR1 MDHEN and CDR2 SYDVKM. The CDR3 sequence is CASSLEGASVMGNTIYF. The CDR3 DNA follows: TGTGCCAGCAGTTTAGAGGGGGCGTCAGTGATGGGAAACACCATATATTTT. The whole variable domain, remainder taken from reference TRBV28 and TRBJ1-3, is DVKVTQSSRYLVKRTGEKVFLECVQDMDHENMFWYRQDPGLGLRLIYFSYDVKMKEKGDIPEGYSVSREKKERFSLILESASTNQTSMYLCASSLEGASVMGNTIYFGEGSWLTVV.

Relative to its sample, this clonotype is medium-sized. The gene calls are TRBV25-1 and TRBJ2-1; D is unresolved. V lost 5 bases and J lost 8, with 7 bases in between. CDR3 length: 11 amino acids. CDR1 MGHDK and CDR2 SYGVNS come from the germline V gene. CDR3 bases: TGTGCCAGCAGTCTTGGCGATGAGCAGTTCTTC. Translated, it gives CASSLGDEQFF.

In its sample, this clonotype ranks as large (0.1 to 1%). This chain connects TRBV30 to TRBJ2-6; D remains ambiguous. Trimming removed 4 bases from V and 1 base from J, with 5 bases in between. The CDR3 is made up of 13 amino acids. Germline CDR1 is GTSNPN and CDR2 is SVGIG (reference sequence). The CDR3 here is CAWTKSGANVLTF. In nucleotides, the CDR3 is TGTGCCTGGACCAAATCTGGGGCCAACGTCCTGACTTTC. The full variable domain, with the rest looked up from reference TRBV30 and TRBJ2-6, is SQTIHQWPATLVQPVGSPLSLECTVEGTSNPNLYWYRQAAGRGLQLLFYSVGIGQISSEVPQNLSASRPQDRQFILSSKKLLLSDSGFYLCAWTKSGANVLTFGAGSRLTVL.

In this sample, this clonotype is medium-sized. The chain carries TRBV6-2 or TRBV6-3 and TRBJ2-7; D tentatively fits TRBD1 or TRBD2 (5 bases each). The CDR3 has 13 amino acids. Trimming took off 0 bases at V and 6 bases at J, with 9 bases between the two ends. The germline V gene has CDR1 MNHEY and CDR2 SVGEGT. The CDR3: CASSYSDGTEQYF. The CDR3 DNA reads as TGTGCCAGCAGTTACTCGGATGGGACCGAGCAGTACTTC.

This clonotype counts as medium-sized (0.01 to 0.1%). The V gene is TRBV20-1, the J gene TRBJ2-6; 9 positions agree with TRBD1. The CDR3 length is 16 residues. Germline CDR1 is DFQATT and CDR2 is SNEGSKA (reference sequence). Trimming took 3 bases from V and 2 from J; bases not matched to a gene: 5. The CDR3 here is CSASGQGLAGANVLTF. CDR3 sequence (DNA): TGCAGTGCTAGTGGACAGGGGCTAGCTGGGGCCAACGTCCTGACTTTC.

This clonotype counts as large. The rearrangement links TRBV11-2 to TRBJ2-5; no clear D. CDR3 length equals 14 residues. With 1 base removed from V and 1 base from J, the gap between germline ends came to 7 bases. Looked up from germline, CDR1 is SGHAT and CDR2 is FQNNGV. CDR3 in DNA: TGTGCCAGCAGCTTAGGAGCTTTCCAAGAGACCCAGTACTTC. It codes for CASSLGAFQETQYF.

This clonotype was detected only once. The genes are TRBV6-1 and TRBJ2-1; 7 nucleotides align to TRBD2. The CDR3 covers 11 residues. The germline V gene encodes CDR1 MNHNS and CDR2 SASEGT. V lost 6 bases and J lost 12; bases outside the gene matches: 5. In nucleotides, the CDR3 is TGTGCCAGCAGGGGGCTAGCGGTGCAGTTCTTC. This gives the protein CASRGLAVQFF.

In its sample, this clonotype ranks as large. V usage is TRBV29-1 and J usage is TRBJ1-1; D gene ambiguous. Germline lookup yields CDR1 SQVTM and CDR2 ANQGSEA. V was pared by 8 bases and J by 7 bases, with 17 bases between. This CDR3 contains 12 residues. The CDR3 is CSSKSGVSEAFF. In DNA form, the CDR3 reads TGCAGCTCCAAATCCGGTGTAAGTGAAGCTTTCTTT.

This sequence joins TRBV6-2 or TRBV6-3 and TRBJ1-2; perhaps TRBD1 as D (5 bases). The CDR3 is 14 residues long. Germline V gene lookup returns CDR1 MNHEY and CDR2 SVGEGT. The ends were cut back, 0 bases at V and 6 bases at J, with 11 bases in the middle. The CDR3 loop is CASSYSSLGDGYTF. The CDR3 DNA reads TGTGCCAGCAGTTACTCGAGCCTAGGGGATGGCTACACCTTC.

By share, this clonotype ranks as large. This chain uses TRBV6-5 with TRBJ1-1; no clear D. This CDR3 comprises 13 residues. Trimming took off 0 bases at V and 7 bases at J, with 9 bases between the two ends. Looked up from germline, CDR1 is MNHEY and CDR2 is SVGAGI. In DNA form, the CDR3 reads TGTGCCAGCAGTTACTCGACGTGGGGTGAAGCTTTCTTT. Protein sequence: CASSYSTWGEAFF.

By share, this clonotype ranks as medium-sized (0.01 to 0.1%). J is TRBJ2-5 and V is TRBV5-1, with no clear D. Trimming cost V 1 base and J 2 bases, with 12 bases left between them. Looked up from germline, CDR1 is SGHRS and CDR2 is YFSETQ. CDR3 size: 15 residues. DNA of the CDR3: TGCGCCAGCAGCTTGAACGGAACTCCTCAAGAGACCCAGTACTTC. This encodes CASSLNGTPQETQYF.

By proportion, this clonotype is large. The J gene is TRBJ1-2, the V gene TRBV6-2 or TRBV6-3, with a tentative D call TRBD1 (5 bases). V was trimmed by 0 bases and J by 11 bases, leaving 10 bases between them. Looked up from germline, CDR1 is MNHEY and CDR2 is SVGEGT. The CDR3 length is 12 residues. The CDR3 sequence: CASSYSAGWYTF. The CDR3 region has the DNA TGTGCCAGCAGTTACTCCGCAGGGTGGTACACCTTC.